This record looks at one TCR beta chain sequence and its context. Some clones are missing from TCRdb's copy, which holds only in-frame ones; the method was immunoSEQ multiplex PCR. This sample has over 1.5 million clones; 98% occur once, and the top ten carry about 0.42%. These data belong to a study of shared clonotypes between healthy human individuals. The germline V gene has CDR1 MGHRA and CDR2 YSYEKL. The ends lost 2 bases at V and 8 bases at J; junction bases unmatched: 17. This CDR3 contains 18 residues. The sequence was collected from a man aged 25-40 years in good health. The sequencing input was naive CD4+ T cells sorted from blood. Subset here: CD45RA+ positively selected. The chain links TRBV4-1 to TRBJ2-1; the match to TRBD1 covers 8 bases. The CDR3 reads CASSQKVRPDRERDEQFF. In DNA, the CDR3 is TGCGCCAGCAGCCAAAAAGTCCGTCCGGACAGGGAGAGGGATGAGCAGTTCTTC.